This T cell receptor beta chain was documented in a study of shared clonotypes between healthy human individuals. Study-level results: With a few donors compared, about 5% of naive CD4 clonotypes were shared.

Data came from immunoSEQ multiplex PCR; TCRdb stores just in-frame clones and leaves some out. This sample carries 1 million to 1.2 million clones, about 80% of them seen once, and the ten largest clones take 0.89%. CD45RA+ naive and CD45RA-negative memory subsets were separated from CD4+ cells. The CDR3 consists of 13 residues. The V end lost 7 bases, the J end lost 6 bases, and 18 bases lay between the germline ends. Per germline, CDR1 SQVTM and CDR2 ANQGSEA. In this sample, this clone turned up many times. The antigen is unknown. The same CDR3 also results from other DNA sequences found in this sample.

Sequencing used memory CD4+ T cells from PBMCs. Subset denoted: CD45RA-negative fraction. The rearrangement joins TRBV29-1 to TRBJ1-1, with D maybe TRBD1 (6 bases). The TCR sequence derives from a man younger than 35 in good health. Some clones in this sample may be carry-over from other donors' samples. The CDR3 nucleotides are TGCAGCGCTTACCGGGACAAGGATGCTGAAGCTTTCTTT. Protein sequence: CSAYRDKDAEAFF.